Below, 7 T cell receptor beta chains from the same sample are listed, as sequenced in a study of OX40 agonist ivuxolimab in advanced cancers. Some clones are missing from TCRdb's copy, which holds only in-frame ones; the method was immunoSEQ multiplex PCR. The sample contains around 53,000 clones, 84% of which appear only once. Here the sequenced sample was CD4+ or CD8+ T cells sorted from blood, taken in a trial of the OX40 agonist ivuxolimab. Receptor source: an adult with an advanced solid tumor such as melanoma, head and neck, liver or kidney cancer.

The rearrangement links TRBV19 to TRBJ2-2; D unclear. The V and J ends lost 7 bases and 0 bases respectively, with 9 bases between them. This CDR3 has 14 residues. Germline assignment: CDR1 LNHDA and CDR2 SQIVND (reference sequence). The CDR3 here is CASKMVTNTGELFF. CDR3 DNA: TGTGCCAGTAAAATGGTTACGAACACCGGGGAGCTGTTTTTT.

The gene calls are TRBV5-5 and TRBJ1-1; 8 nucleotides line up with TRBD1. The ends lost 5 bases at V and 4 bases at J; junction bases unmatched: 7. In germline, CDR1 is SGHKS, CDR2 YYEKEE (reference sequence). The CDR3 extends over 14 amino acids. The CDR3 region has the DNA TGTGCCAGCAGTTCGACAGGGGTCAGCACTGAAGCTTTCTTT. Its protein is CASSSTGVSTEAFF. Based on the CDR3 plus reference TRBV5-5 and TRBJ1-1, the full variable domain is DAGVTQSPTHLIKTRGQQVTLRCSPISGHKSVSWYQQVLGQGPQFIFQYYEKEERGRGNFPDRFSARQFPNYSSELNVNALLLGDSALYLCASSSTGVSTEAFFGQGTRLTVV.

The gene calls are TRBV7-2 and TRBJ1-2, with D perhaps TRBD1 (5 bases). Trimming shortened V by 4 bases and J by 8 bases, and 8 bases separated the two germline ends. The CDR3 is 11 amino acids. Germline V lookup: CDR1 SGHTA, CDR2 FQGNSA. The CDR3 coding sequence is TGTGCCAGCAGCTCCCGACAGGGCTACACCTTC. Amino acid sequence: CASSSRQGYTF.

This clone was observed a single time. The rearrangement links TRBV11-2 to TRBJ2-3; 7 bases line up with TRBD2. CDR3 length equals 17 residues. The trim removed 1 base at V and 0 bases at J, leaving 7 bases unmatched. From germline, CDR1 is SGHAT and CDR2 FQNNGV. CDR3 sequence (DNA): TGTGCCAGCAGCTTAGGCGAACTAGCGACGAGCACAGATACGCAGTATTTT. Translating gives CASSLGELATSTDTQYF.

The V gene is TRBV7-3, the J gene TRBJ1-2, with 10 positions matching TRBD1. V lost 4 bases and J lost 7; bases outside the gene matches: 9. This CDR3 is built from 15 residues. The germline gives CDR1 SGHTA, CDR2 FQGTGA. The CDR3 loop reads CASSSAGTGVGGYTF. The DNA of the CDR3 is TGTGCCAGCAGCTCCGCCGGGACAGGGGTGGGTGGCTACACCTTC.

The J gene is TRBJ2-1, the V gene TRBV9; 7 nucleotides match TRBD1. V trimming: 4 bases; J trimming: 8 bases; junction bases outside the gene matches: 6. The CDR3 sequence is 13 residues long. Germline CDR1 and CDR2: SGDLS and YYNGEE. The CDR3 spells CASSRGQEDEQFF. CDR3 bases: TGTGCCAGCAGCAGGGGGCAAGAGGATGAGCAGTTCTTC.

As to this clone: Other nucleotide sequences in the sample specify the same CDR3. This chain links TRBV6-4 with TRBJ1-1; 7 bases agree with TRBD1. Germline assignment: CDR1 MRHNA and CDR2 SNTAGT. The CDR3 length is 14 residues. J was trimmed by 5 bases and V by 0 bases; bases with no gene match: 3. The CDR3 sequence is CASSDSSRGTEAFF. DNA for the CDR3: TGTGCCAGCAGTGACTCGAGCAGGGGGACTGAAGCTTTCTTT.